The source of this TCR beta chain is a study of blood T cell repertoires in COVID-19. V was clipped by 9 bases and J by 0 bases; unmatched bases: 14. The CDR3 consists of 17 residues. A case of COVID-19 had been met by exposed participants within 2 weeks before study entry. Data came from immunoSEQ multiplex PCR; TCRdb stores just in-frame clones and leaves some out. Of 270,000 or so clones listed, 80% to 95% are singletons. What was sequenced was PBMCs or T cells enriched from blood (not recorded which). This rearrangement joins TRBV23-1 to TRBJ2-4, with 7 bases matching TRBD1. TRBV23-1 is marked as an open reading frame, function uncertain. This clonotype was sampled from a middle-aged man who had been exposed to COVID-19. This CDR3 is CASNTGTESLAKNIQYF. Written as DNA, the CDR3 is TGCGCCAGTAATACCGGGACAGAGAGTTTAGCCAAAAACATTCAGTACTTC.